Below are 18 T cell receptor beta chains sequenced from a single sample in a study of control samples from healthy donors and cancer patients. Some clones are missing from TCRdb's copy, which holds only in-frame ones; the method was immunoSEQ multiplex PCR. The profile shows roughly 160,000 clones, around 88% of them singletons. Specimen: blood. These receptors came from a woman between 25 and 40 years old in good health.

The J gene is TRBJ1-1, the V gene TRBV27; the D is unclear. Germline CDR1 and CDR2: MNHEY and SMNVEV (reference sequence). The CDR3 runs 12 residues. The V end lost 5 bases, the J end lost 8 bases, and 12 bases lay between the germline ends. CDR3 residues: CASSTPGVEAFF. The CDR3 nucleotides read TGTGCCAGCAGTACACCGGGAGTGGAAGCTTTCTTT.

CDR3 amino acids: CASPHPSAGGLTQYF. The CDR3 coding sequence is TGTGCCAGCCCACACCCGTCGGCGGGAGGACTTACCCAGTACTTC. V is TRBV28 and J is TRBJ2-5, with 8 bases matching TRBD2. In germline, CDR1 is MDHEN, CDR2 SYDVKM. V shed 8 bases and J 8 bases; nucleotides not matched to a gene: 16. The CDR3 runs to 15 residues.

This clone was found many times. The chain links TRBV9 to TRBJ1-3, with D hard to call. The V and J ends lost 4 bases and 0 bases respectively, with 5 bases between them. CDR3 length equals 13 residues. CDR1 is SGDLS, CDR2 YYNGEE, per germline. For the CDR3, the DNA is TGTGCCAGCAGCCCCGGCTCTGGAAACACCATATATTTT. Translated, it gives CASSPGSGNTIYF.

The rearrangement links TRBV27 to TRBJ2-1, with D possibly matching TRBD2 (5 bases). The germline gives CDR1 MNHEY, CDR2 SMNVEV (reference sequence). This CDR3 contains 16 residues. The V gene lost 0 bases and the J gene lost 2 bases, with 11 bases spanning the gap. CDR3 sequence (DNA): TGTGCCAGCAGTTTATCTCGGACGGGAACCTACAATGAGCAGTTCTTC. This translates into CASSLSRTGTYNEQFF.

The rearrangement uses TRBV5-1 and TRBJ2-7, with D unresolved. The germline gives CDR1 SGHRS, CDR2 YFSETQ. This CDR3 contains 13 residues. Trimming pared 0 bases from V and 0 bases from J, leaving 4 bases between. The CDR3 nucleotides are TGCGCCAGCAGCTTGGCTAGCTCCTACGAGCAGTACTTC. It specifies CASSLASSYEQYF.

The gene calls are TRBV28 and TRBJ1-1; D might be TRBD1 (6 bases). Germline V gene sequence: CDR1 MDHEN, CDR2 SYDVKM. V lost 6 bases and J 9 bases, leaving 17 bases between the germline ends. The CDR3 consists of 13 residues. CDR3 DNA sequence: TGTGCCAGCAGACAGGCAGGGGTCCCCCAAGCTTTCTTT. Protein: CASRQAGVPQAFF.

The chain links TRBV10-3 to TRBJ1-4; 7 positions match TRBD1. There are 15 residues in the CDR3. V lost 5 bases, J lost 2 bases, and 5 bases stayed unmatched. Per the germline V gene, CDR1 is ENHRY and CDR2 is SYGVKD. CDR3 region: CAISPTGVTNEKLFF. CDR3 coding DNA: TGTGCCATCAGTCCCACAGGGGTCACTAATGAAAAACTGTTTTTT.

The rearrangement joins TRBV7-9 to TRBJ1-2; D perhaps matches TRBD1 (5 bases). Between the trimmed V and J ends, which lost 0 bases and 6 bases, there was a span of 11 bases. The CDR3 consists of 14 residues. CDR1 SEHNR and CDR2 FQNEAQ come from the germline V gene (reference sequence). CDR3 DNA: TGTGCCAGCAGCTTAGCGTTGGGGCAGGATGGCTACACCTTC. Translation gives CASSLALGQDGYTF. The variable domain in full, with the rest retrieved from reference TRBV7-9 and TRBJ1-2, is DTGVSQNPRHKITKRGQNVTFRCDPISEHNRLYWYRQTLGQGPEFLTYFQNEAQLEKSRLLSDRFSAERPKGSFSTLEIQRTEQGDSAMYLCASSLALGQDGYTFGSGTRLTVV.

This clone was counted once. As DNA, the CDR3 is TGTGCCACCAGTGCAAACTATAATTCACCCCTCCACTTT. Its translation is CATSANYNSPLHF. The J gene is TRBJ1-6, the V gene TRBV24-1; D gene ambiguous. Per germline, CDR1 KGHDR and CDR2 SFDVKD. The CDR3 is 13 residues long. Trimming took off 5 bases at V and 3 bases at J, with 4 bases between the two ends.

The chain employs TRBV28 and TRBJ2-1; tentatively, D is TRBD1 or TRBD2 (6 bases each). V was shortened by 6 bases and J by 15 bases, with 18 bases between the two germline ends. The germline V gene has CDR1 MDHEN and CDR2 SYDVKM. The CDR3 has 12 amino acids. CDR3 DNA sequence: TGTGCCAGCAGCCCTCGGGCGGAGGGGGGGTTCTTC. It translates to CASSPRAEGGFF.

CDR3 nucleotide sequence: TGCGCCAGCAGCTTGGGGGACAGGGGGCTCGAGAACACTGAAGCTTTCTTT. It is translated as CASSLGDRGLENTEAFF. The chain is built from TRBV5-1 and TRBJ1-1; the match to TRBD1 covers 12 bases. The CDR3 is 17 residues long. Trimming took 0 bases from V and 1 from J; bases not matched to a gene: 4. Germline CDR1 reads SGHRS; CDR2 reads YFSETQ. Together with reference TRBV5-1 and TRBJ1-1, the CDR3 gives the full variable domain: KAGVTQTPRYLIKTRGQQVTLSCSPISGHRSVSWYQQTPGQGLQFLFEYFSETQRNKGNFPGRFSGRQFSNSRSEMNVSTLELGDSALYLCASSLGDRGLENTEAFFGQGTRLTVV.

Comment on this clone: The same CDR3 is also encoded by other DNA sequences in this sample. V is TRBV4-1 and J is TRBJ1-5; D is unresolved. The CDR3 totals 15 residues. Trimming left V 1 base short and J 0 bases short, with 7 bases between. Germline-derived CDR1 and CDR2 are MGHRA and YSYEKL. The CDR3 here is CASSQGGDSNQPQHF. Written as DNA, the CDR3 is TGCGCCAGCAGCCAAGGCGGCGATAGCAATCAGCCCCAGCATTTT.

The chain couples TRBV12-3 or TRBV12-4 to TRBJ1-6; TRBD1 might be the D (6 bases). This CDR3 is built from 13 residues. V was pared by 11 bases and J by 8 bases, with 16 bases between. The CDR3 region has the DNA TGTGCCGGGGTACAGGGATTGGATTCACCCCTCCACTTT. Its protein product is CAGVQGLDSPLHF.

The chain is built from TRBV3-1 (or the pseudogene TRBV3-2) and TRBJ2-1; TRBD1 aligns across 12 bases. The CDR3 has 15 amino acids. V was pared by 1 base and J by 10 bases, with 5 bases of the junction left unmatched. Germline V lookup: CDR1 LGHDT, CDR2 YNNKEL (reference sequence). CDR3 nucleotides: TGTGCCAGCAGCCAAGGGGGGACAGGGGGCTGGGAGCAGTTCTTC. Protein sequence: CASSQGGTGGWEQFF.

The rearrangement uses TRBV19 and TRBJ1-1, with 9 bases matching TRBD1. The CDR3 length is 14 residues. V lost 5 bases to trimming and J lost 3 bases; unmatched junction nucleotides: 4. Germline V CDR1 and CDR2: LNHDA, SQIVND (reference sequence). CDR3 sequence: CASSSRQGDTEAFF. CDR3 in DNA: TGTGCCAGTAGTTCCAGACAGGGGGACACTGAAGCTTTCTTT.

The chain combines TRBV6-1 with TRBJ2-1; 10 bases are shared with TRBD1. The germline gives CDR1 MNHNS, CDR2 SASEGT. J was trimmed by 4 bases and V by 4 bases; bases with no gene match: 13. The CDR3 is made up of 18 amino acids. The CDR3 nucleotides are TGTGCCAGCAGTGCGATCGGACAGGGGGGATCCCAGTACAATGAGCAGTTCTTC. Its protein product is CASSAIGQGGSQYNEQFF.

In DNA, the CDR3 is TGTGCCAGCAGCTTTCGGGGGGCGCATGTCACAGATACGCAGTATTTT. Translation gives CASSFRGAHVTDTQYF. This rearrangement joins TRBV7-9 to TRBJ2-3; D perhaps matches TRBD2 (7 bases). Germline lookup yields CDR1 SEHNR and CDR2 FQNEAQ (reference sequence). Between the trimmed V and J ends, which lost 3 bases and 2 bases, there was a span of 15 bases. The CDR3 extends over 16 amino acids. Based on the CDR3 plus reference TRBV7-9 and TRBJ2-3, the full variable domain is DTGVSQNPRHKITKRGQNVTFRCDPISEHNRLYWYRQTLGQGPEFLTYFQNEAQLEKSRLLSDRFSAERPKGSFSTLEIQRTEQGDSAMYLCASSFRGAHVTDTQYFGPGTRLTVL.

This chain joins TRBV28 and TRBJ2-7; D may be TRBD2 (6 bases). Per the germline V gene, CDR1 is MDHEN and CDR2 is SYDVKM. The CDR3 sequence is 15 residues long. Trimming took 3 bases from V and 2 from J, leaving 14 bases between them. The CDR3 nucleotides are TGTGCCAGCAGTTTTGGAGGGAGAGGTACCTACGAGCAGTACTTC. This encodes CASSFGGRGTYEQYF.